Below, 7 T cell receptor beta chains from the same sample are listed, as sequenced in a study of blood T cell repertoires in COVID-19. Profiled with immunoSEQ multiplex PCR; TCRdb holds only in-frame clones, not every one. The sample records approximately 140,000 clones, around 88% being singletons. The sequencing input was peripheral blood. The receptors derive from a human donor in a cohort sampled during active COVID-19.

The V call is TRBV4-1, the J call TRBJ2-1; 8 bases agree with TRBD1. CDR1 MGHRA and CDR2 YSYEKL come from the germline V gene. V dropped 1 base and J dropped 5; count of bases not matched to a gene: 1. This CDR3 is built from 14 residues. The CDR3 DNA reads TGCGCCAGCAGCCAAGTGGACAGGGACAATGAGCAGTTCTTC. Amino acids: CASSQVDRDNEQFF.

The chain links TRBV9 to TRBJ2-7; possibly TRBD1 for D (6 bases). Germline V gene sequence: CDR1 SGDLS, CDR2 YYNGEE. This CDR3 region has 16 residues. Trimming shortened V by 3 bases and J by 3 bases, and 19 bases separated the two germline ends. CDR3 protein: CASSADPDRLVYEQYF. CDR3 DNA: TGTGCCAGCAGCGCAGACCCTGACAGGTTGGTCTACGAGCAGTACTTC.

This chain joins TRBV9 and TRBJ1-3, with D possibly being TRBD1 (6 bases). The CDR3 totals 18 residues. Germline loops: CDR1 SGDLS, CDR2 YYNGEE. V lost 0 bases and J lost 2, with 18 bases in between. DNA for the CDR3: TGTGCCAGCAGCGTAGCTCGAGAGGGGGTCCGTACTGGAAACACCATATATTTT. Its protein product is CASSVAREGVRTGNTIYF.

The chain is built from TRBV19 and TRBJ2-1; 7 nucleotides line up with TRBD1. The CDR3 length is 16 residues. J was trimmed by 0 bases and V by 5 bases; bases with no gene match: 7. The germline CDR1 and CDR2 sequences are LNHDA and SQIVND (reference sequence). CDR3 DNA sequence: TGTGCCAGTAGTGGCCGACAGGGAAGCTCCTACAATGAGCAGTTCTTC. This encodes CASSGRQGSSYNEQFF. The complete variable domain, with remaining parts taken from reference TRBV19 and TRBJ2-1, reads DGGITQSPKYLFRKEGQNVTLSCEQNLNHDAMYWYRQDPGQGLRLIYYSQIVNDFQKGDIAEGYSVSREKKESFPLTVTSAQKNPTAFYLCASSGRQGSSYNEQFFGPGTRLTVL.

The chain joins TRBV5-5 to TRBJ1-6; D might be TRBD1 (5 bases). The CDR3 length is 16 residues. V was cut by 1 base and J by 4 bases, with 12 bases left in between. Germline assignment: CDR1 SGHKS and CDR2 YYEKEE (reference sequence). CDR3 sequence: CASSLWGGLYNSPLHF. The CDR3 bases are TGTGCCAGCAGCTTGTGGGGGGGTCTGTATAATTCACCCCTCCACTTT. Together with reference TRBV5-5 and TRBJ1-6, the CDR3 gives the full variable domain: DAGVTQSPTHLIKTRGQQVTLRCSPISGHKSVSWYQQVLGQGPQFIFQYYEKEERGRGNFPDRFSARQFPNYSSELNVNALLLGDSALYLCASSLWGGLYNSPLHFGNGTRLTVT.

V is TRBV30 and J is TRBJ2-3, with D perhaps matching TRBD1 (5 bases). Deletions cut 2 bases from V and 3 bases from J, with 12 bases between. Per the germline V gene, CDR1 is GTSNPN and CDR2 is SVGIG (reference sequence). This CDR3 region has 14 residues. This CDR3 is CAWSQQVWTDTQYF. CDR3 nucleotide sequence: TGTGCCTGGAGTCAACAGGTATGGACAGATACGCAGTATTTT.

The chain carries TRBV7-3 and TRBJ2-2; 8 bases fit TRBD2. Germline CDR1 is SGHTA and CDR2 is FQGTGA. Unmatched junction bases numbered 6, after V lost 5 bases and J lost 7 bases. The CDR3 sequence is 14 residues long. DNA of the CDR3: TGTGCCAGCAGCCTCGGGCGGGGGGACGGGGAGCTGTTTTTT. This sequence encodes CASSLGRGDGELFF. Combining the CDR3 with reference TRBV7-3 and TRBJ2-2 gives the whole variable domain GAGVSQTPSNKVTEKGKYVELRCDPISGHTALYWYRQSLGQGPEFLIYFQGTGAADDSGLPNDRFFAVRPEGSVSTLKIQRTERGDSAVYLCASSLGRGDGELFFGEGSRLTVL.